One sample yielded the 3 T cell receptor beta chains listed below, sequenced in a study of response to subunit inactivated influenza vaccine (dated by TCRdb to about 2018). Library construction relied on RT-PCR. Sequencing was performed on an Illumina HiSeq 2500. TCRdb cleaned the public reads at Q25 with fastp, built clones with MiXCR and kept in-frame beta chains. Rows with one shared CDR3 protein collapse into an entry with the most common genes and DNA. This sample has 650,000 to 700,000 distinct CDR3 sequences in its table, and 15% to 19% of those were observed once. Together, the top ten hold 9.5% to 13% of the sample. The material was PBMCs from blood, obtained approximately 13 days after vaccination. These TCRs come from a middle-aged man who received an inactivated influenza vaccine. Donor details come from another sample of the same person, matched by shared clones.

This clonotype was counted a few times. The chain joins TRBV5-1 to TRBJ2-1, with D unclear. Per the germline V gene, CDR1 is SGHRS and CDR2 is YFSETQ. CDR3 length: 12 residues. With 4 bases removed from V and 6 bases from J, the gap between germline ends came to 8 bases. The CDR3 DNA is TGCGCCAGCAGCGCACCCTCCAATGAGCAGTTCTTC. Translating it yields CASSAPSNEQFF.

A few counts support this clonotype. The chain is built from TRBV6-2 or TRBV6-3 and TRBJ1-2, with a possible D match to TRBD1 (6 bases). V lost 2 bases, J lost 4 bases, and 8 bases lay in between. From germline, CDR1 is MNHEY and CDR2 SVGEGT. The CDR3 consists of 13 residues. The DNA of the CDR3 is TGTGCCAGCAGTTACGTGGACAGCTATGGCTACACCTTC. Its translation is CASSYVDSYGYTF.

This clonotype was seen a few times. The CDR3 bases are TGTGCCAGCAGCTCACAAACGAGGGGGAGGACTGAAGCTTTCTTT. Protein: CASSSQTRGRTEAFF. The rearrangement links TRBV7-9 to TRBJ1-1; weak D call: TRBD1 (6 bases). In germline, CDR1 is SEHNR, CDR2 FQNEAQ (reference sequence). Trimming left V 4 bases short and J 5 bases short, with 17 bases between. CDR3 length: 15 residues.